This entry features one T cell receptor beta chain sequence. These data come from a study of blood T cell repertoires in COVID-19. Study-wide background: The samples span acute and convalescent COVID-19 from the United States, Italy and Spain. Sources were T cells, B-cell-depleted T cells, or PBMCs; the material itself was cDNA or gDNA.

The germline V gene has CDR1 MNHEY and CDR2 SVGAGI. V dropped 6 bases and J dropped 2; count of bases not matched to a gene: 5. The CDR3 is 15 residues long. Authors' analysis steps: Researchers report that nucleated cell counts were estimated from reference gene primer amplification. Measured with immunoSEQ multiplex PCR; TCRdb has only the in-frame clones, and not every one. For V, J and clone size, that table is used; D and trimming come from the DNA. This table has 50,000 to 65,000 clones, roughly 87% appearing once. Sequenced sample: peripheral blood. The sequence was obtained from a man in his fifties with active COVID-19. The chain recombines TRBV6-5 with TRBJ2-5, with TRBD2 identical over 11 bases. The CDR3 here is CASSKLAGGQETQYF. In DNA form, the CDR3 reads TGTGCCAGCAGCAAATTAGCGGGGGGGCAAGAGACCCAGTACTTC.